The clone carrying this TCR beta chain was observed at least ten times. The sample originates from a study of blood T cells in healthy people across ages. V gave up 5 bases and J gave up 8 bases, with 10 bases separating them. CDR3 length: 12 residues. A second about 6 to 12 cycle PCR used barcoded and J-beta primers. Each CDR3 protein is one row after TCRdb ran MiXCR on the 5' RACE reads. The sample shows 750,000 to 950,000 distinct CDR3 sequences, 25% to 30% of them seen only once. Another study also made use of these data, one on T cells of mothers and their children.

The material sequenced was blood. The V and J genes are TRBV12-3 or TRBV12-4 and TRBJ2-1; D is ambiguous. The clonotype originates from a woman aged 40 to 55 in good health. CDR3 coding DNA: TGTGCCAGCAGTCCACGGGCGGATGAGCAGTTCTTC. It yields the protein CASSPRADEQFF.